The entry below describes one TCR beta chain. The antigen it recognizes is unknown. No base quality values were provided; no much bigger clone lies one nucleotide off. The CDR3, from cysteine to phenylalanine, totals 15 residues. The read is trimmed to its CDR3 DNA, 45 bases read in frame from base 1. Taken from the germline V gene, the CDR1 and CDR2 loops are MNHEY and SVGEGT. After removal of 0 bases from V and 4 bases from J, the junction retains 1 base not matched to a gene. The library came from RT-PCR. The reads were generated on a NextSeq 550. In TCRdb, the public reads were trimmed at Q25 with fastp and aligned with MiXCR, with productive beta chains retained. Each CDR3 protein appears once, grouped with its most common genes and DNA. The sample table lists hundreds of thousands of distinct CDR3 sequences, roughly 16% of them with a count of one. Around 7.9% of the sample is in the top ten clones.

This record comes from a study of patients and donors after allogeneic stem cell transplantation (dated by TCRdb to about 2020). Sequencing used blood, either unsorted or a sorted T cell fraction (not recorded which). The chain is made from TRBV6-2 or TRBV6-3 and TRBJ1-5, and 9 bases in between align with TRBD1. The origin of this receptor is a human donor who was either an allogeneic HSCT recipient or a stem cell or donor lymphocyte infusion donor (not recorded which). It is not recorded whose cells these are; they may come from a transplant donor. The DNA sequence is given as TGTGCCAGCAGTTACTCCGGACAGGGGAATCAGCCCCAGCATTTT. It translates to CASSYSGQGNQPQHF.